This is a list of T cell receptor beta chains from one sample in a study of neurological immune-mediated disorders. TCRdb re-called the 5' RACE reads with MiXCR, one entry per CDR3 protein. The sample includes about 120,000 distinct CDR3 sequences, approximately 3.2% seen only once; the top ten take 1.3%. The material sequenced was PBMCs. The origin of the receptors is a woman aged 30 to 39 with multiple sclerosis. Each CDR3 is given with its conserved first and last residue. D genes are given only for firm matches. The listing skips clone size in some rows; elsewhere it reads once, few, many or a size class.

TGTGCCAGCAGCGTAGGCGCAGGGGGCGAGCAGTTCTTC	CASSVGAGGEQFF	many	TRBV9	TRBJ2-1	TRBD1
TGTGCCAGCAGCGATTCGGACAGGGGGCTCCACTATGGCTACACCTTC	CASSDSDRGLHYGYTF	many	TRBV11-2	TRBJ1-2	TRBD1
TGTGCCAGTTCTCCGTTCGGGGGTGGGAATGAAAAACTGTTTTTT	CASSPFGGGNEKLFF	many	TRBV5-4	TRBJ1-4	NA
TGTGCCACCAGTGATTTGTATACGCAGTATTTT	CATSDLYTQYF	many	TRBV24-1	TRBJ2-3	NA
TGCGCCGGCCAGGGATATAGCAATCAGCCCCAGCATTTT	CAGQGYSNQPQHF	many	TRBV5-1	TRBJ1-5	NA
TGTGCCAGCAGCCCCCGGACAGGAAGCTCCTACAATGAGCAGTTCTTC	CASSPRTGSSYNEQFF	many	TRBV7-9	TRBJ2-1	TRBD1
TGTGCCAGCAGCGCAGGAACACAGGGGATAGATGAAAAACTGTTTTTT	CASSAGTQGIDEKLFF	few	TRBV7-7	TRBJ1-4	TRBD1
TGCAGCGTTGAAGTAGCGGGGGACCCCTACAATGAGCAGTTCTTC	CSVEVAGDPYNEQFF	many	TRBV29-1	TRBJ2-1	TRBD2
TGTGCCTGGAGTCCAGGGCTCTCTGGAAACACCATATATTTT	CAWSPGLSGNTIYF	few	TRBV30	TRBJ1-3	NA
TGTGCCAGCAGTTTGGCAGGGACGAACACCGGGGAGCTGTTTTTT	CASSLAGTNTGELFF	many	TRBV12-3/TRBV12-4	TRBJ2-2	NA
TGCGCCAGCAGCCAACCGGACAGGGGAAACGAGCAGTACTTC	CASSQPDRGNEQYF	many	TRBV4-1	TRBJ2-7	TRBD1
TGTGCCAGCAGTTATGGACGGAACACCGGGGAGCTGTTTTTT	CASSYGRNTGELFF	many	TRBV12-3/TRBV12-4	TRBJ2-2	NA
TGTGCCAGCAGCTCGGCAGGAGGTCAGCCCCAGCATTTT	CASSSAGGQPQHF	NA	TRBV5-5	TRBJ1-5	NA
TGCAGTGCCCCGACAGGGGAAGGCAATCAGCCCCAGCATTTT	CSAPTGEGNQPQHF	many	TRBV20-1	TRBJ1-5	TRBD1
TGTGCCAGCAGCTTAACCCGACTAGCGGGATACAATGAGCAGTTCTTC	CASSLTRLAGYNEQFF	many	TRBV7-2	TRBJ2-1	TRBD2
TGTGCCAGCAGTTACAGGGGGTTGGGATCATATGGCTACACCTTC	CASSYRGLGSYGYTF	many	TRBV12-3/TRBV12-4	TRBJ1-2	TRBD1
TGTGCCAGCAGCAGATTCTCTGGGGCCAACGTCCTGACTTTC	CASSRFSGANVLTF	many	TRBV6-5	TRBJ2-6	NA
TGTGCCAGCTCACCGCAAACGGGCTTGAACACTGAAGCTTTCTTT	CASSPQTGLNTEAFF	many	TRBV18	TRBJ1-1	NA
TGTGCCTGGAGTGGCCACGGGACGGGCAATCAGCCCCAGCATTTT	CAWSGHGTGNQPQHF	many	TRBV30	TRBJ1-5	NA
TGCAGTGCTAGTAAGGCAGGGAGAACTGAAGCTTTCTTT	CSASKAGRTEAFF	many	TRBV20-1	TRBJ1-1	NA
TGCAGTGCTAGTTCTACAGGGGGAAACACCGGGGAGCTGTTTTTT	CSASSTGGNTGELFF	many	TRBV20-1	TRBJ2-2	TRBD1
TGCAGTGCTCCCCCGACAGGGAAGTACCAGCAGTTCTTC	CSAPPTGKYQQFF	many	TRBV20-1	TRBJ2-1	TRBD1
TGCAGTGCCGAGTATCCTAGCGGGAGATACAATGAGCAGTTCTTC	CSAEYPSGRYNEQFF	many	TRBV20-1	TRBJ2-1	TRBD2
TGTGCCAGCAGCCCAGATGCAGGCAATCAGCCCCAGCATTTT	CASSPDAGNQPQHF	many	TRBV9	TRBJ1-5	NA
TGCAGTGCTAGAGATCCAGGGGAATACACTGAAGCTTTCTTT	CSARDPGEYTEAFF	many	TRBV20-1	TRBJ1-1	NA
TGTGCCAGCAGCCCGCCAGTCCGATGGGAGACCCAGTACTTC	CASSPPVRWETQYF	many	TRBV11-2	TRBJ2-5	NA
TGTGCCAGCAGTTTACTCAGGGCCCACGAGCAGTACTTC	CASSLLRAHEQYF	many	TRBV12-3/TRBV12-4	TRBJ2-7	NA